The rows below give T cell receptor beta chains drawn from one sample of a study of OX40 agonist ivuxolimab in advanced cancers. Sequencing was performed with immunoSEQ multiplex PCR; in TCRdb, only in-frame clones are kept and a portion is missing. The sample comprises around 140,000 clones, 90% of which are singletons, and about 1.1% rests with the top ten. The sample consisted of CD4+ or CD8+ T cells sorted from blood, taken in a trial of the OX40 agonist ivuxolimab. Every receptor here comes from an adult with an advanced solid tumor such as melanoma, head and neck, liver or kidney cancer. Each CDR3 is given without its conserved first and last residue. D genes are given only for firm matches.

d_call: TRBD1
v_call: TRBV5-1
cdr3_aa: AIGTGSYEQY

d_call: TRBD1
v_call: TRBV9
cdr3_aa: ASSVAQGVPGNTIY

d_call: NA
v_call: TRBV5-6
cdr3_aa: ASSLGAGLDSTDTQY

d_call: TRBD1
v_call: TRBV7-2
cdr3_aa: ASSLGQGSYGYT

d_call: TRBD1
v_call: TRBV7-9
cdr3_aa: ASSSSGGYGYT

d_call: TRBD1
v_call: TRBV19
cdr3_aa: ASLGGQGLENIQY

d_call: NA
v_call: TRBV19
cdr3_aa: ASSMGVSYEQY

d_call: TRBD2
v_call: TRBV6-6
cdr3_aa: ASRSAGGNNEQF

d_call: TRBD2
v_call: TRBV7-3
cdr3_aa: ASSLSGLAGGGSYEQY

d_call: NA
v_call: TRBV27
cdr3_aa: ASSEPGLKKLF

d_call: NA
v_call: TRBV5-1
cdr3_aa: ASSPGPGENTEAF

d_call: NA
v_call: TRBV7-3
cdr3_aa: ASSLLGGSSYEQY

d_call: TRBD1
v_call: TRBV6-5
cdr3_aa: ASSYSRDRGGDEQF

d_call: TRBD2
v_call: TRBV7-3
cdr3_aa: ASSALAGQETQY

d_call: NA
v_call: TRBV30
cdr3_aa: ACRAGYSNQPQH

d_call: NA
v_call: TRBV5-1
cdr3_aa: ASSFGSSYEQY

d_call: TRBD1
v_call: TRBV6-5
cdr3_aa: ASRLRQGSQPQH

d_call: TRBD2
v_call: TRBV4-2
cdr3_aa: ASSQAAGPYEQY

d_call: NA
v_call: TRBV19
cdr3_aa: ASSIEAGMYQETQY

d_call: TRBD1
v_call: TRBV28
cdr3_aa: ASSLGTGVLNTEAF

d_call: TRBD1
v_call: TRBV5-8
cdr3_aa: ASSRRAGQGKRDTQY

d_call: NA
v_call: TRBV6-5
cdr3_aa: ASSPPGVGTYEQY

d_call: TRBD1
v_call: TRBV18
cdr3_aa: ASSRDRGLLEQY

d_call: TRBD1
v_call: TRBV28
cdr3_aa: ASSLTGQGSYEQY

d_call: TRBD1
v_call: TRBV28
cdr3_aa: ASRTGGNSGNTIY

d_call: NA
v_call: TRBV7-9
cdr3_aa: ASSLVTGMNYEQY

d_call: NA
v_call: TRBV7-6
cdr3_aa: ASSSSRGPADTQY

d_call: NA
v_call: TRBV5-1
cdr3_aa: ASSGSGSSSTDTQY

d_call: NA
v_call: TRBV18
cdr3_aa: ASSPMTAYSNQPQH

d_call: TRBD1
v_call: TRBV10-3
cdr3_aa: AISEAAGTGASATNEKLF

d_call: NA
v_call: TRBV19
cdr3_aa: ASRRGTKNIQY

d_call: NA
v_call: TRBV19
cdr3_aa: ASSIVRSGGNQPQH

d_call: NA
v_call: TRBV7-2
cdr3_aa: ASSLEVAPNYGYT

d_call: NA
v_call: TRBV6-5
cdr3_aa: ASTFIGNTEAF

d_call: NA
v_call: TRBV19
cdr3_aa: ASSIQGPNSNQPQH

d_call: NA
v_call: TRBV6-1
cdr3_aa: ASSEGAGVGVFAF

d_call: NA
v_call: TRBV28
cdr3_aa: ASSLDNYGYT

d_call: TRBD2
v_call: TRBV7-6
cdr3_aa: ASSSWTSGRGSGELF

d_call: NA
v_call: TRBV28
cdr3_aa: ASSLLTENSGNTIY

d_call: NA
v_call: TRBV6-5
cdr3_aa: ASSYGGIVDTQY

d_call: NA
v_call: TRBV5-1
cdr3_aa: ASSPGSAPTYEQY

d_call: TRBD2
v_call: TRBV7-9
cdr3_aa: ASSSAGTSGRAPYNEQF

d_call: TRBD1
v_call: TRBV28
cdr3_aa: ASSLGYRGLGYT

d_call: NA
v_call: TRBV2
cdr3_aa: ASSEQGTEGYT

d_call: NA
v_call: TRBV28
cdr3_aa: ASSLQRYGYT

d_call: NA
v_call: TRBV28
cdr3_aa: ASSLSQAYEQY

d_call: NA
v_call: TRBV6-1
cdr3_aa: ASTRGLKNNQPQH

d_call: TRBD1
v_call: TRBV28
cdr3_aa: ASSFSYGQAGDGYT

d_call: TRBD1
v_call: TRBV5-4
cdr3_aa: ASSFDRGSLEAF

d_call: NA
v_call: TRBV9
cdr3_aa: ASSVGGTRGNEQF

d_call: TRBD1
v_call: TRBV6-5
cdr3_aa: ATSGQGANTEAF

d_call: TRBD1
v_call: TRBV13
cdr3_aa: ASSMSRDRSSYNSPLH